Each of the 9 T cell receptor beta chains below was sequenced from the same sample in a study of T cell repertoires in cytomegalovirus infection. Via MiXCR, TCRdb re-called the reads, giving one row per CDR3 protein. The sample shows fewer than 850,000 distinct CDR3 sequences, roughly 28% of them seen only once. For these TCRs, the target antigens are not known. Sequenced here: cultured CD8+ T cells from PBMCs, sampled from culture after CMV antigen stimulation. All receptors come from a human donor in good health (CMV status not recorded). Some clones in this sample may be carry-over from other donors' samples.

The genes are TRBV24-1 and TRBJ1-1; D not certain. From germline, CDR1 is KGHDR and CDR2 SFDVKD. The CDR3 is made up of 10 amino acids. V gave up 9 bases and J gave up 7 bases, with 8 bases separating them. The CDR3 DNA reads as TGTGCCACCCGGTCTGGTGAAGCTTTCTTT. Residues: CATRSGEAFF.

This clonotype appeared a few times. This chain uses TRBV6-6 with TRBJ2-6; D call uncertain. Germline CDR1 MNHNY, CDR2 SVGAGI (reference sequence). CDR3 size: 14 residues. Trimming took off 4 bases at V and 3 bases at J, with 7 bases between the two ends. CDR3 DNA sequence: TGTGCCAGCAGTTGGGGTGGTGGGGCCAACGTCCTGACTTTC. The encoded protein is CASSWGGGANVLTF.

The J gene is TRBJ2-1, the V gene TRBV3-1; D remains ambiguous. The CDR3 has 16 amino acids. The V end lost 2 bases, the J end lost 3 bases, and 14 bases lay between the germline ends. Germline values: CDR1 LGHDT, CDR2 YNNKEL (reference sequence). CDR3 nucleotide sequence: TGTGCCAGCAGCCAAAACCCGGACGGGTACTACAATGAGCAGTTCTTC. This codes for CASSQNPDGYYNEQFF.

The rearrangement uses TRBV28 and TRBJ2-3; 16 nucleotides align to TRBD2. Germline loops: CDR1 MDHEN, CDR2 SYDVKM. The CDR3 covers 19 residues. V was clipped by 3 bases and J by 2 bases; unmatched bases: 8. CDR3 bases: TGTGCCAGCAGTTTTGCCCCGGGACTAGCGGGGGGGTACACAGATACGCAGTATTTT. It translates to CASSFAPGLAGGYTDTQYF.

In this sample, this clonotype turned up a few times. The V and J genes are TRBV25-1 and TRBJ1-1; D possibly corresponds to TRBD1 (5 bases). CDR1 is MGHDK, CDR2 SYGVNS, per germline. V was cut by 7 bases and J by 5 bases, with 17 bases left in between. This CDR3 is built from 14 residues. CDR3 nucleotides: TGTGCCAGCACCAAGGGGCAGGTCAGGACTGAAGCTTTCTTT. Its translation is CASTKGQVRTEAFF.

This chain uses TRBV20-1 with TRBJ2-4; tentative D call: TRBD1 (6 bases). V was cut by 0 bases and J by 3 bases, with 15 bases left in between. Germline V gene lookup returns CDR1 DFQATT and CDR2 SNEGSKA (reference sequence). The CDR3 runs 16 residues. CDR3 sequence reads: CSARDDRWESKNIQYF. CDR3 coding DNA: TGCAGTGCTAGAGACGACAGGTGGGAGAGCAAAAACATTCAGTACTTC.

This clonotype came up many times. This rearrangement joins TRBV7-2 to TRBJ2-1; D possibly corresponds to TRBD2 (6 bases). CDR3 length: 13 amino acids. With 5 bases removed from V and 6 bases from J, the gap between germline ends came to 11 bases. Looked up from germline, CDR1 is SGHTA and CDR2 is FQGNSA. The CDR3: CASSIPRGNEQFF. The DNA of the CDR3 is TGTGCCAGCAGCATCCCGCGGGGCAATGAGCAGTTCTTC.

The chain joins TRBV11-3 to TRBJ2-2; TRBD1 is a possible D gene (5 bases). Trimming pared 2 bases from V and 2 bases from J, leaving 15 bases between. The CDR3 has 17 amino acids. From germline, CDR1 is SGHNT and CDR2 YENEEA. The CDR3 DNA sequence: TGTGCCAGCAGCTTACGTGGCAGGGAAGGAAACACCGGGGAGCTGTTTTTT. Its translation: CASSLRGREGNTGELFF.

V usage is TRBV27 and J usage is TRBJ1-5; D not certain. CDR3 size: 14 residues. Trimming took 5 bases from V and 0 from J, leaving 8 bases between them. Germline assignment: CDR1 MNHEY and CDR2 SMNVEV (reference sequence). The CDR3 nucleotides read TGTGCCAGCAGTAGCACATTTAGCAATCAGCCCCAGCATTTT. Protein sequence: CASSSTFSNQPQHF.